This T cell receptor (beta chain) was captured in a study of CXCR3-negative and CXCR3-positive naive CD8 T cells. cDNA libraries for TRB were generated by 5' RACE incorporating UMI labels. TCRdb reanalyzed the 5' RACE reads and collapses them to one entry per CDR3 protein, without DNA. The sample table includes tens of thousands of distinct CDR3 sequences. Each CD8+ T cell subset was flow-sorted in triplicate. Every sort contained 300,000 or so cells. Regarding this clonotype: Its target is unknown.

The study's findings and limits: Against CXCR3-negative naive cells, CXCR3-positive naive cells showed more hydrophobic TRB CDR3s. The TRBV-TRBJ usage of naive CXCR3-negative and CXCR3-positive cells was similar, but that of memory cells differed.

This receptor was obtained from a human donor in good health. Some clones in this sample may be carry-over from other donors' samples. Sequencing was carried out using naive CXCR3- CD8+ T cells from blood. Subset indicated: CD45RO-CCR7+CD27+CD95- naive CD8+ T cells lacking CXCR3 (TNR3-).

The CDR3 region is CASSLGVGTSYEQYF. The chain uses TRBV5-4 and TRBJ2-7. CDR1 SGHNT and CDR2 YYREEE come from the germline V gene (reference sequence). This CDR3 comprises 15 residues.